Shown below are 12 T cell receptor beta chains from a single sample sequenced in a study of blood T cell repertoires in COVID-19. Method: immunoSEQ multiplex PCR; TCRdb's copy keeps in-frame clones and lacks some. This table holds more than 200,000 clones, around nine tenths found once. The sample comprised peripheral blood. The receptors derive from a woman aged 55-70 years with acute or convalescent COVID-19.

The gene calls are TRBV19 and TRBJ1-5; D gene ambiguous. CDR3 length equals 15 residues. Per the germline V gene, CDR1 is LNHDA and CDR2 is SQIVND (reference sequence). V lost 3 bases and J 0 bases, leaving 9 bases between the germline ends. The CDR3 DNA reads as TGTGCCAGTAGTATTTCCGCGGCTAGCAATCAGCCCCAGCATTTT. This codes for CASSISAASNQPQHF.

The genes are TRBV29-1 and TRBJ2-7, with 7 bases fitting TRBD1. Trimming at V came to 3 bases and at J to 0 bases, leaving 5 bases not matched to a gene. The CDR3 is 14 residues long. Germline CDR1 and CDR2: SQVTM and ANQGSEA. CDR3 sequence reads: CSVEDRPFSYEQYF. The CDR3 DNA reads TGCAGCGTTGAGGACAGGCCCTTCTCCTACGAGCAGTACTTC.

J is TRBJ2-7 and V is TRBV18; 11 positions agree with TRBD1. J was trimmed by 6 bases and V by 3 bases; bases with no gene match: 7. CDR1 is KGHSH, CDR2 LQKENI, per germline. The CDR3 consists of 15 residues. Here the CDR3 DNA reads TGTGCCAGCTCACCGTGGACAGGGGGCGCGTCCGAGCAGTACTTC. It translates to CASSPWTGGASEQYF.

CDR3 protein: CASSSRTSGRVYEQYF. The CDR3, as DNA: TGTGCCAGCAGCTCCCGGACTAGCGGGAGAGTGTACGAGCAGTACTTC. The chain joins TRBV11-2 to TRBJ2-7; 13 bases line up with TRBD2. V lost 4 bases, J lost 4 bases, and 7 bases stayed unmatched. Germline lookup yields CDR1 SGHAT and CDR2 FQNNGV. The CDR3 runs 16 residues.

The chain is built from TRBV11-2 and TRBJ2-1; tentatively, D is TRBD1 (6 bases). The germline gives CDR1 SGHAT, CDR2 FQNNGV. Trimming took 1 base from V and 4 from J, leaving 11 bases between them. The CDR3 has 15 amino acids. This CDR3 reads CASSLGGGIYNEQFF. The CDR3 nucleotides are TGTGCCAGCAGCTTAGGAGGGGGTATTTACAATGAGCAGTTCTTC.

The V gene is TRBV3-1 (or the pseudogene TRBV3-2), the J gene TRBJ2-1; D unclear. The CDR3 loop spans 12 amino acids. Trimming stripped 1 base from V and 11 bases from J, with 9 bases between. Per the germline V gene, CDR1 is LGHDT and CDR2 is YNNKEL (reference sequence). The CDR3 sequence is CASSQVERQQFF. The CDR3 DNA reads as TGTGCCAGCAGCCAAGTTGAGCGCCAGCAGTTCTTC.

This clone was picked up one time. The chain carries TRBV28 and TRBJ2-7; TRBD2 agrees at 9 bases. This CDR3 is built from 16 residues. Germline V lookup: CDR1 MDHEN, CDR2 SYDVKM. V trimming: 4 bases; J trimming: 5 bases; junction bases outside the gene matches: 12. In DNA, the CDR3 is TGTGCCAGCAGTTCCTTGACTAGCGGAAGGTGGAACGAGCAGTACTTC. Translating gives CASSSLTSGRWNEQYF.

This rearrangement joins TRBV21-1 to TRBJ2-7; the table calls TRBD1, which could not be checked here. TRBV21-1 is a documented pseudogene. The CDR3 is 13 residues long. The CDR3 is CASSNDRGREQYF. The DNA for the CDR3 is TGTGCCAGCAGCAACGACAGGGGGCGGGAGCAGTACTTC.

The V gene is TRBV28, the J gene TRBJ2-1, with 8 bases aligning to TRBD2. Trimming cost V 3 bases and J 13 bases; bases outside gene matches: 2. CDR1 MDHEN and CDR2 SYDVKM come from the germline V gene. The CDR3 is made up of 11 amino acids. CDR3 nucleotide sequence: TGTGCCAGCAGTTTTAGCGGGAACCAGTTCTTC. As protein: CASSFSGNQFF.

The genes are TRBV27 and TRBJ1-6, with TRBD1 matching 7 bases. The germline V gene has CDR1 MNHEY and CDR2 SMNVEV (reference sequence). This CDR3 is built from 13 residues. Germline trimming cut 5 bases from V and 14 bases from J; bases unmatched to any gene: 9. The CDR3 DNA reads TGTGCCAGCAGTATAGGGACCAGGGGGGCCCTCCACTTT. It codes for CASSIGTRGALHF.

This chain uses TRBV10-2 with TRBJ1-5; TRBD1 is a possible D gene (5 bases). Germline V gives CDR1 WSHSY, CDR2 SAAADI. V lost 3 bases to trimming and J lost 3 bases, with 21 bases between them. CDR3 length equals 18 residues. CDR3: CASSDLKGQPLHNQPQHF. In DNA, the CDR3 is TGCGCCAGCAGTGATCTTAAGGGGCAGCCGCTACACAATCAGCCCCAGCATTTT.

V is TRBV5-6 and J is TRBJ1-3; D unresolved. The V gene lost 1 base and the J gene lost 2 bases, with 10 bases spanning the gap. Germline V lookup: CDR1 SGHDT, CDR2 YYEEEE. This CDR3 has 15 residues. In DNA, the CDR3 is TGTGCCAGCAGCTTGTACTCCGCGGCTGGAAACACCATATATTTT. This codes for CASSLYSAAGNTIYF.